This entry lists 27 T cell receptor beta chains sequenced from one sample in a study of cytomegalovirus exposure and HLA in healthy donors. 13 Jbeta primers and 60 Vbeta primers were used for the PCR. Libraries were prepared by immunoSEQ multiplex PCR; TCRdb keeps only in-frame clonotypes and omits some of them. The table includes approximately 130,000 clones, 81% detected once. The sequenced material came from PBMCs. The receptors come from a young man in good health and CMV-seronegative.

The CDR3 region is CASSKERGGRGKNEQYF. The DNA for the CDR3 is TGTGCCAGCAGCAAAGAAAGAGGTGGACGGGGGAAGAACGAGCAGTACTTC. The gene calls are TRBV21-1 and TRBJ2-7; the table's D call of TRBD2 was not tested on the DNA. TRBV21-1 is an annotated pseudogene. This CDR3 region has 17 residues.

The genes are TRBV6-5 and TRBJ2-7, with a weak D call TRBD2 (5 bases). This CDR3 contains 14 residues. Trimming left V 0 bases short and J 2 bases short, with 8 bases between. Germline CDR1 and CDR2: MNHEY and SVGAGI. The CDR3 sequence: CASSYSAGPYEQYF. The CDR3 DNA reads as TGTGCCAGCAGTTACTCGGCGGGCCCCTACGAGCAGTACTTC.

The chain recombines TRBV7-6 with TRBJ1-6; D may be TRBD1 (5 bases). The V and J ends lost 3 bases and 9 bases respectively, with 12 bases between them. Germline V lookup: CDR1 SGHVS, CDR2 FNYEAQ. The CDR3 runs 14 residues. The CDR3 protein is CASSFQGSGSPLHF. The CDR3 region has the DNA TGTGCCAGCAGCTTTCAGGGTTCGGGTTCACCCCTCCACTTT.

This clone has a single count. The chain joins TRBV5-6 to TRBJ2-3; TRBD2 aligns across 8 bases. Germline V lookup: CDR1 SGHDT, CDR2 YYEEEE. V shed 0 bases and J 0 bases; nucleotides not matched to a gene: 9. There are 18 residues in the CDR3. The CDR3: CASSLDLFRGGSTDTQYF. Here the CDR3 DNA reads TGTGCCAGCAGCTTGGATTTGTTTCGGGGGGGCAGCACAGATACGCAGTATTTT.

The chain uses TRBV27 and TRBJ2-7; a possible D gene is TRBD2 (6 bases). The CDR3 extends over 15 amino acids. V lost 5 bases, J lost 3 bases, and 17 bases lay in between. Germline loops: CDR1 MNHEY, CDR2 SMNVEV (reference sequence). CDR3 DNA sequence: TGTGCCAGCAGTCCAGCGGGTTTTAGGGACTACGAGCAGTACTTC. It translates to CASSPAGFRDYEQYF.

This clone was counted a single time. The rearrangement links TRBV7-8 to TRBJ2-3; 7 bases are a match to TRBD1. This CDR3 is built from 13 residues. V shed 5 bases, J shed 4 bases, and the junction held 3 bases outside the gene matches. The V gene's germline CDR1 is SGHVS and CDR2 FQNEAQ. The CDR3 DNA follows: TGTGCCAGCAGCCCCCAGGGGGCAGATACGCAGTATTTT. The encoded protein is CASSPQGADTQYF.

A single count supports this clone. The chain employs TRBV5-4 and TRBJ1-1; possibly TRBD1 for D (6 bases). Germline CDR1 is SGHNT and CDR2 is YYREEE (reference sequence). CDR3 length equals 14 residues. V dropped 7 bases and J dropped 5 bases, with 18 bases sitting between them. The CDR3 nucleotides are TGTGCCAGCCTACCTGGGTGGGGGCAAACTGAAGCTTTCTTT. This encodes CASLPGWGQTEAFF.

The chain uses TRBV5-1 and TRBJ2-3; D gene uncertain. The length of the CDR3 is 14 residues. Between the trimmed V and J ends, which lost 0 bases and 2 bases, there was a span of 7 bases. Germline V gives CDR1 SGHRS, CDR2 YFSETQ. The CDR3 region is CASSLGASTDTQYF. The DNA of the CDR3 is TGCGCCAGCAGCTTGGGCGCATCCACAGATACGCAGTATTTT.

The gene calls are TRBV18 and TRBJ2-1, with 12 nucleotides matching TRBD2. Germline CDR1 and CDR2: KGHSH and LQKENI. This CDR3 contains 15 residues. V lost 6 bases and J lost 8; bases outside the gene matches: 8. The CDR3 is CASSLGLAGNHEQFF. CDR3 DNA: TGTGCCAGCTCCCTAGGACTAGCGGGGAATCATGAGCAGTTCTTC.

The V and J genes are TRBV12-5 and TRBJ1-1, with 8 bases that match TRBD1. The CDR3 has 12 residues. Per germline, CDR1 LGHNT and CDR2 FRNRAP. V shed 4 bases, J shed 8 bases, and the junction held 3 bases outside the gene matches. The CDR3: CASGSDREEAFF. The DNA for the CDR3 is TGTGCTAGTGGTTCGGACAGGGAGGAAGCTTTCTTT. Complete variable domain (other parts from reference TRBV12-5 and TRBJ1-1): DARVTQTPRHKVTEMGQEVTMRCQPILGHNTVFWYRQTMMQGLELLAYFRNRAPLDDSGMPKDRFSAEMPDATLATLKIQPSEPRDSAVYFCASGSDREEAFFGQGTRLTVV.

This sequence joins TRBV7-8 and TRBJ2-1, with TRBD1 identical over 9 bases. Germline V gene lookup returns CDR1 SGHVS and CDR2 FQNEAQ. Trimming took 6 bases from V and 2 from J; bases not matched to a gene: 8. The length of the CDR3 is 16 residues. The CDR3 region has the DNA TGTGCCAGCAGTAATTCCGGGACAGGGACCTACAATGAGCAGTTCTTC. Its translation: CASSNSGTGTYNEQFF.

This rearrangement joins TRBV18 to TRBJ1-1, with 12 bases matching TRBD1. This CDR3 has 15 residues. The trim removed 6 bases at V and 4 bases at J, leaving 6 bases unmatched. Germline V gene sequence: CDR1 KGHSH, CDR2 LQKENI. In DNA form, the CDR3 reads TGTGCCAGCTCCGGACCGGGACAGGGGGCCACTGAAGCTTTCTTT. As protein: CASSGPGQGATEAFF. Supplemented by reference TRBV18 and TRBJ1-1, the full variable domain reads NAGVMQNPRHLVRRRGQEARLRCSPMKGHSHVYWYRQLPEEGLKFMVYLQKENIIDESGMPKERFSAEFPKEGPSILRIQQVVRGDSAAYFCASSGPGQGATEAFFGQGTRLTVV.

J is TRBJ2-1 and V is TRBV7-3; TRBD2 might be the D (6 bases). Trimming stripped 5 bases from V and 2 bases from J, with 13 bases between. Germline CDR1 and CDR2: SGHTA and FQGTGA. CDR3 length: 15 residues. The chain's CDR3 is CASSRRWGAYNEQFF. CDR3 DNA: TGTGCCAGCAGCCGGCGGTGGGGGGCCTACAATGAGCAGTTCTTC. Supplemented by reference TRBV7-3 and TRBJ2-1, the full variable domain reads GAGVSQTPSNKVTEKGKYVELRCDPISGHTALYWYRQSLGQGPEFLIYFQGTGAADDSGLPNDRFFAVRPEGSVSTLKIQRTERGDSAVYLCASSRRWGAYNEQFFGPGTRLTVL.

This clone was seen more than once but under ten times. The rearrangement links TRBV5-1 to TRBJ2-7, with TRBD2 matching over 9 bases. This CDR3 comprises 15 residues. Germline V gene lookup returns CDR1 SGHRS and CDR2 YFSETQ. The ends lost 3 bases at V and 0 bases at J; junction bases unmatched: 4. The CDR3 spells CASSYRSGSSYEQYF. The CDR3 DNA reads TGCGCCAGCAGCTACCGTAGCGGGAGCTCCTACGAGCAGTACTTC.

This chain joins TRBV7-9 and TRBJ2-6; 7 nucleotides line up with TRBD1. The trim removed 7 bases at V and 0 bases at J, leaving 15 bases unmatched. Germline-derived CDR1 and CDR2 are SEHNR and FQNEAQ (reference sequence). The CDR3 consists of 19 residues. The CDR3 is CASKMDRPRPNSGANVLTF. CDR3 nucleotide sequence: TGTGCCAGCAAGATGGACAGGCCGAGACCTAACTCTGGGGCCAACGTCCTGACTTTC.

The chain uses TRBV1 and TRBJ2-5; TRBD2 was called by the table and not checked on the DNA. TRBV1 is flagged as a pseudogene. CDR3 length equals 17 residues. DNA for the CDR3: TGCACCAGCATGACGGGGAGGACTAGCGGGGGGAAAGAGACCCAGTACTTC. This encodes CTSMTGRTSGGKETQYF.

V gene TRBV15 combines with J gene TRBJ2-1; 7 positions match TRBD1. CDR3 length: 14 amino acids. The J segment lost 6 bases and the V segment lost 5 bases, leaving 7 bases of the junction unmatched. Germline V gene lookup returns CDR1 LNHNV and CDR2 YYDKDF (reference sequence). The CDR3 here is CATSYPPGGNEQFF. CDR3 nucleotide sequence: TGTGCCACCAGCTATCCGCCAGGGGGCAATGAGCAGTTCTTC.

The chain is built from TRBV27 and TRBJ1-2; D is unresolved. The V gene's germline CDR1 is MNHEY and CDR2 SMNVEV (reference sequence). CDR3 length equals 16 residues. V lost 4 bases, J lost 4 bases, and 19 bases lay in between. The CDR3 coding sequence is TGTGCCAGCAGTTCCGGACTGACCCTCGGGAGCTATGGCTACACCTTC. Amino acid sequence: CASSSGLTLGSYGYTF.

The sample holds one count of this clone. CDR3 amino acids: CASSQDLTGGAFVVGYTF. CDR3 DNA: TGCGCCAGCAGCCAAGATCTAACAGGGGGCGCCTTTGTTGTTGGCTACACCTTC. The chain joins TRBV4-1 to TRBJ1-2, with 9 bases lining up with TRBD1. The germline V gene has CDR1 MGHRA and CDR2 YSYEKL. V dropped 0 bases and J dropped 7; count of bases not matched to a gene: 15. The CDR3 is 18 residues long.

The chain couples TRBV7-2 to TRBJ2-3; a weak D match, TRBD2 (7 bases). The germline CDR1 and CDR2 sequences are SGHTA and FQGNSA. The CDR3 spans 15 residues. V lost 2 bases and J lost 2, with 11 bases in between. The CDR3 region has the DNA TGTGCCAGCAGCTTAAGGGGGGGGACCACAGATACGCAGTATTTT. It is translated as CASSLRGGTTDTQYF.

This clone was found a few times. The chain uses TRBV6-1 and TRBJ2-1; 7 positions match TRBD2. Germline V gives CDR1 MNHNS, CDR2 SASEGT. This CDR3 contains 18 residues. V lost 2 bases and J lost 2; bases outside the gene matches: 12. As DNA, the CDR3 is TGTGCCAGCAGTGAATATTTTTTAGCGGGCGCCCCCTACAATGAGCAGTTCTTC. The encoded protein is CASSEYFLAGAPYNEQFF.

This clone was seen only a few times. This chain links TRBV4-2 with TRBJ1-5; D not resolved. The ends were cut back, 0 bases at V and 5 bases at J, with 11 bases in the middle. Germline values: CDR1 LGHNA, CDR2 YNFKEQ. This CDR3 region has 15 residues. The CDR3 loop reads CASSQEAANHQPQHF. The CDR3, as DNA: TGTGCCAGCAGCCAAGAAGCGGCAAACCATCAGCCCCAGCATTTT.

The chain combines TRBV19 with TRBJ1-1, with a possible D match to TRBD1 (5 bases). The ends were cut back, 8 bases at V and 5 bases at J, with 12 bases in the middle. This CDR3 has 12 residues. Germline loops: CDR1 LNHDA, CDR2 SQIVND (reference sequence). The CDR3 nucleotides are TGTGCCAGTTGTAGAAAGGGGACTGAAGCTTTCTTT. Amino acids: CASCRKGTEAFF.

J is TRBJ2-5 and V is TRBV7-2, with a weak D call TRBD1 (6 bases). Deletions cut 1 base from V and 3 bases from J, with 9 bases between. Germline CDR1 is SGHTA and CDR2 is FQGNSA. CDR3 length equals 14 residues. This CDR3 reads CASSLVGAKETQYF. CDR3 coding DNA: TGTGCCAGCAGCTTAGTGGGGGCTAAAGAGACCCAGTACTTC.

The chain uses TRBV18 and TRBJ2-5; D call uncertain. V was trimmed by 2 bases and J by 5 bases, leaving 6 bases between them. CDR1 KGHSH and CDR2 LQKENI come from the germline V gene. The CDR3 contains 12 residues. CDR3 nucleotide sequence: TGTGCCAGCTCACCAATTAGCGAGACCCAGTACTTC. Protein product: CASSPISETQYF.

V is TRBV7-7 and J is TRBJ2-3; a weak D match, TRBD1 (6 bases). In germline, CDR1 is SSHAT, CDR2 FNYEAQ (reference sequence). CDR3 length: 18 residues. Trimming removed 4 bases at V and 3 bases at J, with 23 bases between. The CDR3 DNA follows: TGTGCCAGCAGCTGTTTCGGGTGGGGGCTAAAAGGGACAGATACGCAGTATTTT. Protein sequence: CASSCFGWGLKGTDTQYF.

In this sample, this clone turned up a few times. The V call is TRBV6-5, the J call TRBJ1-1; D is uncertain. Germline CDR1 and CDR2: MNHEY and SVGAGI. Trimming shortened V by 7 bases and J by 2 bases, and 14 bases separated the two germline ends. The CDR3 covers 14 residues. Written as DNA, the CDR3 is TGTGCCAGCATCCCCGCGCGGGATAACACTGAAGCTTTCTTT. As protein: CASIPARDNTEAFF.